This T cell receptor beta chain appears in the sequencing data of a study of metastatic and nonmetastatic thyroid tumors. Ahead of thyroid surgery, no patient had received treatment of any kind. General study results and limits: The reported finding was significantly higher TCR beta diversity in malignant thyroid tumors relative to benign nodules, in blood and tumor.

This clone was observed many times. Its antigen is unknown. Methods used by the authors: Using the CDR3 differences seen across clinicopathological groups, the authors built a distant-metastasis classifier for papillary thyroid cancer, which was meant to discriminate distant-metastatic patients. TCRdb re-called the PCR reads with MiXCR. Here the V and J calls rest on TCRdb's processing, not on the authors' analysis. The sample consists of around 34,000 clones, less than 30% of them appearing once. The sequenced sample was blood. This TCR was sampled from a female donor with papillary thyroid cancer or a benign thyroid nodule (not recorded which). Some clones in this sample may be carry-over from other donors' samples.

The CDR3 region is CASSLSLIWETQYF. The CDR3, as DNA: TGTGCCAGCAGTTTATCACTAATTTGGGAGACCCAGTACTTC. This sequence joins TRBV28 and TRBJ2-5; D not resolved. Between the trimmed V and J ends, which lost 1 base and 5 bases, there was a span of 11 bases. This CDR3 has 14 amino acids. Germline V gene lookup returns CDR1 MDHEN and CDR2 SYDVKM.